Sequencing of this T cell receptor beta chain was carried out in a study of blood T cells in healthy people across ages. Study information: In model experiments, template switching was able to capture about one barcoded beta molecule for every two T cells that were present. Study-level results: Naive T cell percentage showed a strong correlation with the diversity of TCR beta.

Germline loops: CDR1 LNHNV, CDR2 YYDKDF (reference sequence). This CDR3 is built from 11 residues. Trimming removed 7 bases at V and 5 bases at J, with 8 bases between. Regarding this clonotype: What it recognizes is unknown.

With a J-beta primer mix and a sample-barcoded 5' primer, a second PCR ran about 7 to 12 cycles. TCRdb re-derived calls from the 5' RACE reads in MiXCR, one entry per CDR3 protein. The sample includes 800,000 to 950,000 distinct CDR3 sequences, 29% of them seen just once. The same sample was also used in a study of T cells of mothers and their children. That report adds: TCR recombination output is shaped by thymic selection similarly in related and unrelated pairs. With unrelated pairs as the comparison, related mother-child pairs had a slightly higher overlap that was not significant.

This clonotype was obtained from a woman aged 35 to 49 in good health. The chain links TRBV15 to TRBJ1-2; D remains ambiguous. The source material was blood. CDR3 amino acids: CATKDLYGYTF. DNA of the CDR3: TGTGCCACCAAGGACTTATATGGCTACACCTTC.